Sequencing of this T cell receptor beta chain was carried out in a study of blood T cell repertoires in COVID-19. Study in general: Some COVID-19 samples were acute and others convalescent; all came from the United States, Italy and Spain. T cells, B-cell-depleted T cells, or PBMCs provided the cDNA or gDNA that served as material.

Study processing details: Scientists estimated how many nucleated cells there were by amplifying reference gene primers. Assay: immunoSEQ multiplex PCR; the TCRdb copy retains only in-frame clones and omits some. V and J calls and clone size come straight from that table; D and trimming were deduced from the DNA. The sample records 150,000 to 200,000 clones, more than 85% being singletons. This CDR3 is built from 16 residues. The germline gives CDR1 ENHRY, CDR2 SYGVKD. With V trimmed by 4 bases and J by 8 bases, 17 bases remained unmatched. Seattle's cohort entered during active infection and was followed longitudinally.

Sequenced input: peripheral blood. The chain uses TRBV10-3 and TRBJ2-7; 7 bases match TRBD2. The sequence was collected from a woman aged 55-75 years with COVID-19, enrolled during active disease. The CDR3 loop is CAISGDRERGGLKQYF. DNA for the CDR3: TGTGCCATCAGTGGGGACCGGGAGCGGGGTGGTCTCAAGCAGTACTTC.